The next 9 T cell receptor beta chains were all read from a single sample in a study of blood T cell repertoires in COVID-19. Sequenced by immunoSEQ multiplex PCR; TCRdb stores in-frame clones only, minus some. This table has some 250,000 clones, 70% to 90% appearing once. Source material: peripheral blood. These TCRs come from a woman between 40 and 50 years old who had recovered from COVID-19.

The chain has TRBV19 and TRBJ1-2; D is perhaps TRBD1 (6 bases). V was shortened by 7 bases and J by 3 bases, with 15 bases between the two germline ends. The CDR3 extends over 14 amino acids. Germline loops: CDR1 LNHDA, CDR2 SQIVND (reference sequence). CDR3 sequence reads: CASTMGAAHYGYTF. Here the CDR3 DNA reads TGTGCCAGTACCATGGGGGCAGCACACTATGGCTACACCTTC.

This CDR3 is CASSHKQGQGTGVAEAFF. DNA for the CDR3: TGCGCCAGCAGCCACAAGCAGGGACAGGGGACGGGGGTCGCTGAAGCTTTCTTT. The chain joins TRBV5-1 to TRBJ1-1, with 10 bases lining up with TRBD1. Germline-derived CDR1 and CDR2 are SGHRS and YFSETQ. The CDR3 is made up of 18 amino acids. V lost 4 bases and J lost 6; bases outside the gene matches: 18.

The chain has TRBV5-6 and TRBJ1-1; a weak D match, TRBD1 (6 bases). Germline loops: CDR1 SGHDT, CDR2 YYEEEE. This CDR3 has 12 amino acids. Trimming left V 1 base short and J 9 bases short, with 10 bases between. The DNA of the CDR3 is TGTGCCAGCAGCTTGTGGGACACCCAAGCTTTCTTT. It codes for CASSLWDTQAFF.

This rearrangement joins TRBV7-2 to TRBJ2-3; D is perhaps TRBD1 (5 bases). Deletions cut 5 bases from V and 8 bases from J, with 11 bases between. The CDR3 runs 12 residues. Germline V gives CDR1 SGHTA, CDR2 FQGNSA. DNA of the CDR3: TGTGCCAGCAGCCCCCCCCAGGGTACGCAGTATTTT. Translated: CASSPPQGTQYF.

The chain recombines TRBV7-9 with TRBJ1-4; no firm D call. V lost 1 base and J lost 8, with 14 bases in between. The CDR3 runs to 15 residues. Looked up from germline, CDR1 is SEHNR and CDR2 is FQNEAQ (reference sequence). The DNA of the CDR3 is TGTGCCAGCAGCTTAGACCGGGATTCGGGGGAAAAACTGTTTTTT. Translated, it gives CASSLDRDSGEKLFF.

The genes are TRBV19 and TRBJ1-1, with TRBD1 matching 9 bases. The CDR3 sequence is 18 residues long. The germline CDR1 and CDR2 sequences are LNHDA and SQIVND (reference sequence). V trimming: 5 bases; J trimming: 0 bases; junction bases outside the gene matches: 13. In nucleotides, the CDR3 is TGTGCCAGTAGTCGGGGGCGACCGGGACAGGGCCTGAACACTGAAGCTTTCTTT. Its protein product is CASSRGRPGQGLNTEAFF.

This clone was seen a single time. The chain links TRBV5-1 to TRBJ2-2; D is uncertain. V was shortened by 0 bases and J by 8 bases, with 14 bases between the two germline ends. Germline CDR1 and CDR2: SGHRS and YFSETQ. This CDR3 contains 15 residues. The DNA for the CDR3 is TGCGCCAGCAGCTTGGGAGGCCTGGCTTTAGGGGAGCTGTTTTTT. Encoded protein: CASSLGGLALGELFF.

A single count supports this clone. The chain is built from TRBV6-5 and TRBJ1-2, with D possibly being TRBD1 (6 bases). The CDR3 loop spans 12 amino acids. The germline V gene has CDR1 MNHEY and CDR2 SVGAGI. Trimming took off 2 bases at V and 14 bases at J, with 15 bases between the two ends. The chain's CDR3 is CASSYNQGKWTF. The CDR3, as DNA: TGTGCCAGCAGTTACAACCAGGGGAAATGGACCTTC.

The chain couples TRBV2 to TRBJ1-4; TRBD1 matches 10 bases. After removal of 6 bases from V and 8 bases from J, the junction contained 12 bases not matched to a gene. The CDR3 length is 16 residues. The V gene's germline CDR1 is SNHLY and CDR2 FYNNEI. CDR3 loop: CASRMDRGFRREKLFF. The CDR3 region has the DNA TGTGCCAGCAGAATGGACAGGGGGTTTCGGCGGGAAAAACTGTTTTTT.